The sequence of this T cell receptor (beta chain) was determined in a study of blood T cell repertoires in COVID-19. The CDR3 extends over 13 amino acids. Per the germline V gene, CDR1 is SGHTA and CDR2 is FQGNSA. The ends were cut back, 1 base at V and 7 bases at J, with 8 bases in the middle. Produced via immunoSEQ multiplex PCR; TCRdb's table is partial and in-frame only. In the table there are under 250,000 clones, about four fifths of which are singletons. The sequenced sample was PBMCs or T cells enriched from blood (not recorded which). The gene calls are TRBV7-2 and TRBJ2-1; tentative D call: TRBD2 (5 bases). The TCR sequence derives from a middle-aged woman with acute COVID-19. CDR3 sequence: CASSLGTGNEQFF. The CDR3 nucleotides read TGTGCCAGCAGCTTAGGGACTGGGAATGAGCAGTTCTTC.